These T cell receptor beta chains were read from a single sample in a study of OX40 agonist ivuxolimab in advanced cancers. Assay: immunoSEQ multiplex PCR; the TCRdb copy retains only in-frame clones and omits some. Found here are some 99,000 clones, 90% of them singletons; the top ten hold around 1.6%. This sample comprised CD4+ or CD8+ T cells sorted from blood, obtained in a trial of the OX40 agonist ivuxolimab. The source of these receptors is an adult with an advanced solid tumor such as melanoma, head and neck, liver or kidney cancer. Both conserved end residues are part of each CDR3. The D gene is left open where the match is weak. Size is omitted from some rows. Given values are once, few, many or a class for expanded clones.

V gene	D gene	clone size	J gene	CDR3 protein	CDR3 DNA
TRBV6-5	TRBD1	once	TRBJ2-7	CASSYDRAYEQYF	TGTGCCAGCAGTTATGACAGGGCCTACGAGCAGTACTTC
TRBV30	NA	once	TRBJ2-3	CAWSVGGLGNTQYF	TGTGCCTGGAGTGTTGGGGGTTTGGGAAATACGCAGTATTTT
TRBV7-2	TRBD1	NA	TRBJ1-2	CASSFLQMIDRGPGYTF	TGTGCCAGCAGCTTTCTTCAGATGATAGACAGGGGGCCTGGCTACACCTTC
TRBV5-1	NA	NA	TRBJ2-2	CASSLEVGGQSGELFF	TGCGCCAGCAGCTTGGAGGTGGGAGGTCAGTCCGGGGAGCTGTTTTTT
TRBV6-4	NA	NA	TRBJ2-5	CASSEGQGETQYF	TGTGCCAGCAGTGAGGGGCAGGGAGAGACCCAGTACTTC
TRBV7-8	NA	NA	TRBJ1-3	CASSLFVSGQGTGNTIYF	TGTGCCAGCAGCTTATTCGTTTCGGGGCAGGGGACTGGAAACACCATATATTTT
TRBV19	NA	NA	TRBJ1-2	CASRTRGRDYGYTF	TGTGCCAGTAGGACCCGTGGCAGAGACTATGGCTACACCTTC
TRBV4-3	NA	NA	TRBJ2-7	CASSQGADSPYEQYF	TGCGCCAGCAGCCAAGGGGCGGACAGTCCCTACGAGCAGTACTTC
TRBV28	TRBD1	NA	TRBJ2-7	CASSTRGPGTGGGRYEQYF	TGTGCCAGCAGTACCCGCGGTCCCGGGACAGGGGGCGGTAGGTACGAGCAGTACTTC
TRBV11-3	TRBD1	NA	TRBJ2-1	CASSSLWETGGNNEQFF	TGTGCCAGCAGCTCCCTGTGGGAGACAGGGGGGAACAATGAGCAGTTCTTC
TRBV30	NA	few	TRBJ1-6	CAWVDSPNSPLHF	TGTGCCTGGGTCGACAGTCCGAATTCACCCCTCCACTTT
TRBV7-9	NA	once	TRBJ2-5	CASSSGGYQETQYF	TGTGCCAGCAGCTCCGGGGGATACCAAGAGACCCAGTACTTC
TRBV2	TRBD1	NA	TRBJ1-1	CASRRTGGDLAPTRGTEAFF	TGTGCCAGCCGCAGGACAGGGGGCGATCTCGCCCCTACGAGAGGCACTGAAGCTTTCTTT
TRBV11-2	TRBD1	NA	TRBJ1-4	CASSFGQGGVWTNEKLFF	TGTGCCAGCAGCTTTGGACAGGGGGGAGTGTGGACTAATGAAAAACTGTTTTTT
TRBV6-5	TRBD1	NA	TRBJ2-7	CASTPPGQGYEQYF	TGTGCCAGCACCCCCCCGGGACAGGGTTACGAGCAGTACTTC
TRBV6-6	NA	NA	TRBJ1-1	CASFSGYGDTEAFF	TGTGCCAGCTTCTCCGGGTACGGCGACACTGAAGCTTTCTTT
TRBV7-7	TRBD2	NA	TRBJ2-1	CASSLSGSGEQFF	TGTGCTAGCAGTCTTAGCGGGAGTGGTGAGCAGTTCTTC
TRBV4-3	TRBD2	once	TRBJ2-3	CASSQAGTSGTTQYF	TGCGCCAGCAGCCAAGCAGGGACTAGCGGGACTACGCAGTATTTT
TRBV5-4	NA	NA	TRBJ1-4	CASSLAIGDEKLFF	TGTGCCAGCAGCTTGGCCATAGGGGACGAAAAACTGTTTTTT
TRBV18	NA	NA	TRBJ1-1	CASSPPPTGSAEAFF	TGTGCCAGCTCACCACCACCAACAGGGTCCGCTGAAGCTTTCTTT
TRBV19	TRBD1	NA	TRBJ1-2	CASRIGQGGYGYTF	TGTGCCAGTAGAATCGGACAGGGTGGGTATGGCTACACCTTC
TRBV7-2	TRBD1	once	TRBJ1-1	CASSIQGSGTEAFF	TGTGCCAGCAGCATACAGGGGTCGGGCACTGAAGCTTTCTTT
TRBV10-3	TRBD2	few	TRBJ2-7	CAISVGTSGSYEQYF	TGTGCCATCAGTGTCGGGACTAGCGGCTCCTACGAGCAGTACTTC
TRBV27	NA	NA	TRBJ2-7	CASSRYGYEQYF	TGTGCCAGCAGCCGTTATGGGTACGAGCAGTACTTC
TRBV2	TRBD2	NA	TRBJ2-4	CASSEAHVAGKNIQYF	TGTGCCAGCAGTGAAGCGCACGTAGCGGGCAAAAACATTCAGTACTTC
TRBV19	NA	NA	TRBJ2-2	CASSTRASLGTGELFF	TGTGCCAGTAGCACCCGGGCCTCGTTAGGCACCGGGGAGCTGTTTTTT
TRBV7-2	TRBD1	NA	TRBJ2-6	CASSLAGQGTSGANVLTF	TGTGCCAGCAGCTTAGCGGGACAGGGAACCTCTGGGGCCAACGTCCTGACTTTC
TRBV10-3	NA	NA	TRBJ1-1	CAIRGGLQNTEAFF	TGTGCCATCAGGGGGGGGTTACAAAACACTGAAGCTTTCTTT
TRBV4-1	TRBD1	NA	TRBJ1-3	CASSQPRDRGPLSGNTIYF	TGCGCCAGCAGCCAACCAAGGGACAGGGGCCCCCTTTCTGGAAACACCATATATTTT
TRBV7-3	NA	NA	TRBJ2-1	CASSGTRFEGAGEQFF	TGTGCCAGCAGCGGCACGCGGTTTGAGGGAGCAGGGGAGCAGTTCTTC
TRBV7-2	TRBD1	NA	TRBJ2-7	CASSRGTGLAYEQYF	TGTGCCAGCAGTCGCGGGACAGGACTGGCCTACGAGCAGTACTTC
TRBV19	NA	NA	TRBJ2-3	CASSSRDTQYF	TGTGCCAGTAGTTCACGAGATACGCAGTATTTT
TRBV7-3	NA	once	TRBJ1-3	CASRGTTEFSGNTIYF	TGTGCCAGCAGGGGGACGACGGAGTTCTCTGGAAACACCATATATTTT
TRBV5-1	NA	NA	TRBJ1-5	CASSTGAGRQPQHF	TGCGCCAGCAGCACCGGGGCAGGGCGGCAGCCCCAGCATTTT
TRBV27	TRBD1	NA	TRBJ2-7	CASSPQGQFNEQYF	TGTGCCAGCAGTCCTCAGGGACAGTTCAACGAGCAGTACTTC
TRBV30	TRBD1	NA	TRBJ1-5	CACGQGAQPQHF	TGTGCCTGTGGACAGGGGGCTCAGCCCCAGCATTTT
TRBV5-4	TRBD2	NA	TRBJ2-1	CASSPSGRARNEQFF	TGTGCCAGCAGCCCGAGCGGGAGGGCCAGGAATGAGCAGTTCTTC
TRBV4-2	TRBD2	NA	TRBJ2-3	CASSYQRGYTDTQYF	TGTGCCAGCAGCTACCAGCGGGGATACACAGATACGCAGTATTTT
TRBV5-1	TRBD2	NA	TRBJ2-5	CASSSRASGRYQETQYF	TGCGCCAGCAGCTCGAGGGCTAGCGGGAGGTACCAAGAGACCCAGTACTTC
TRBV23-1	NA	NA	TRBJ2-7	CASSQSQGFFSYEQYF	TGCGCCAGCAGTCAATCTCAGGGTTTTTTCTCCTACGAGCAGTACTTC
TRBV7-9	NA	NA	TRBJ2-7	CASSPELARGEQYF	TGTGCCAGCAGCCCAGAACTGGCTCGGGGCGAGCAGTACTTC
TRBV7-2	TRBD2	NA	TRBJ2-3	CASSLGASGSTDTQYF	TGTGCCAGCAGCTTAGGCGCTAGCGGGAGCACAGATACGCAGTATTTT
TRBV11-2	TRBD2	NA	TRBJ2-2	CASSAGTSGIGELFF	TGTGCCAGCAGCGCCGGGACTAGCGGGATCGGGGAGCTGTTTTTT
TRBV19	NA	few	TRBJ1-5	CASSNPGLGPQHF	TGTGCCAGTAGTAATCCAGGTCTAGGGCCCCAGCATTTT
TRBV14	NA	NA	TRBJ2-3	CASSRTISTDTQYF	TGTGCCAGCAGCCGGACGATCAGCACAGATACGCAGTATTTT
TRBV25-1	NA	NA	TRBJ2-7	CASSGRQYPYEQYF	TGTGCCAGCAGTGGAAGACAGTACCCCTACGAGCAGTACTTC
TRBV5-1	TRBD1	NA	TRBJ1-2	CASSLIPGQGNGYTF	TGCGCCAGCAGCTTGATTCCGGGACAGGGAAACGGCTACACCTTC
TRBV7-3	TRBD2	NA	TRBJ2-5	CASSPGTTLTETQYF	TGTGCCAGCAGCCCCGGGACTACACTAACGGAGACCCAGTACTTC
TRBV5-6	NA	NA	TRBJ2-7	CASSMVGVGYEQYF	TGTGCCAGCAGCATGGTGGGGGTCGGCTACGAGCAGTACTTC
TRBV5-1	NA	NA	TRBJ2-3	CASSFGQQPHTDTQYF	TGCGCCAGCAGCTTCGGACAACAACCCCACACAGATACGCAGTATTTT
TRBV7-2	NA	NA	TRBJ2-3	CASSLVASRTDTQYF	TGTGCCAGCAGCTTAGTGGCCTCGCGCACAGATACGCAGTATTTT
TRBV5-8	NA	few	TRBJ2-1	CASRGGERYSYNEQFF	TGTGCCAGCAGGGGAGGAGAGAGATACTCCTACAATGAGCAGTTCTTC
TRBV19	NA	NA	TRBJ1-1	CASSIGGNTEAFF	TGTGCCAGTAGTATCGGAGGTAACACTGAAGCTTTCTTT